These T cell receptor beta chains were read from a single sample in a study of low-dose radiotherapy and immunotherapy resistance in tumors. TCRdb passed the reads through MiXCR, listing each CDR3 protein once. Altogether more than 50,000 distinct CDR3 sequences are present, 26% being singletons, with the ten largest covering around 6.7%. Sequenced here: PBMCs, sampled before treatment. All receptors come from a male donor with rectosigmoid adenocarcinoma. The CDR3 runs from the conserved cysteine through the conserved F or W. Each record gives: D gene, V gene, J gene, clone size, CDR3 DNA, CDR3 protein. A D gene is named only where the DNA matches it firmly. Clone size is given for some rows only: seen once, a few or many times, or a class if the clone is expanded.

d_call: TRBD1; v_call: TRBV7-6; j_call: TRBJ2-1; clone_size: many; cdr3_nt: TGTGCCAGCAGCAAGACAGGGTTGGGTGAGCAGTTCTTC; cdr3_aa: CASSKTGLGEQFF
d_call: NA; v_call: TRBV6-2/TRBV6-3; j_call: TRBJ2-7; clone_size: many; cdr3_nt: TGTGCCAGCAGTTACTCGATGCTCGGGCTAGCGAACGAGCAGTACTTC; cdr3_aa: CASSYSMLGLANEQYF
d_call: NA; v_call: TRBV20-1; j_call: TRBJ1-2; clone_size: many; cdr3_nt: TGCAGTGCCCTTCCTGGCAGGGCGAATAACTATGGCTACACCTTC; cdr3_aa: CSALPGRANNYGYTF
d_call: NA; v_call: TRBV5-1; j_call: TRBJ1-5; clone_size: NA; cdr3_nt: TGCGCCAGCAGCTTGAATGGACAGTTTAGCAATCAGCCCCAGCATTTT; cdr3_aa: CASSLNGQFSNQPQHF
d_call: NA; v_call: TRBV29-1; j_call: TRBJ1-1; clone_size: many; cdr3_nt: TGCAGCGTTGAAGATCCTAAAGAAGCTTTCTTT; cdr3_aa: CSVEDPKEAFF
d_call: NA; v_call: TRBV15; j_call: TRBJ1-2; clone_size: many; cdr3_nt: TGTGCCACCCGAAGGACCCTGTCTGATGGCTACACCTTC; cdr3_aa: CATRRTLSDGYTF
d_call: NA; v_call: TRBV12-3/TRBV12-4; j_call: TRBJ1-2; clone_size: NA; cdr3_nt: TGTGCCAGCAGCCCTACATCGGTGTTGGGCTACACCTTC; cdr3_aa: CASSPTSVLGYTF
d_call: NA; v_call: TRBV20-1; j_call: TRBJ1-5; clone_size: NA; cdr3_nt: TGCAGTGCCTACCTCGTCAGCCAGCTTTTT; cdr3_aa: CSAYLVSQLF
d_call: NA; v_call: TRBV7-9; j_call: TRBJ1-4; clone_size: NA; cdr3_nt: TGTGCCAGCAGCACAGACCGTGAAAAACTGTTTTTT; cdr3_aa: CASSTDREKLFF
d_call: NA; v_call: TRBV5-1; j_call: TRBJ2-1; clone_size: NA; cdr3_nt: TGCGCCAGCAGCGTGGGGGGCCCTAGGAACAATGAGCAGTTCTTC; cdr3_aa: CASSVGGPRNNEQFF
d_call: NA; v_call: TRBV7-6; j_call: TRBJ1-1; clone_size: many; cdr3_nt: TGTGCCAGCAGCTTCCAAAGCTACACTGAAGCTTTCTTT; cdr3_aa: CASSFQSYTEAFF
d_call: NA; v_call: TRBV6-2/TRBV6-3; j_call: TRBJ2-5; clone_size: many; cdr3_nt: TGTGCCAGCAGCGGAGGAGTTGGGGAGACCCAGTACTTC; cdr3_aa: CASSGGVGETQYF
d_call: NA; v_call: TRBV19; j_call: TRBJ1-6; clone_size: many; cdr3_nt: TGTGCCAGTAGTACCAGAAATTCACCCCTCCACTTT; cdr3_aa: CASSTRNSPLHF
d_call: NA; v_call: TRBV2; j_call: TRBJ1-5; clone_size: NA; cdr3_nt: TGTGCCAGCAACTGGCAGAGGGGCAATCAGCCCCAGCATTTT; cdr3_aa: CASNWQRGNQPQHF
d_call: NA; v_call: TRBV29-1; j_call: TRBJ2-1; clone_size: many; cdr3_nt: TGCAGCGTTGAAGACTGGGCGGGAAGGAGCCACAATGAGCAGTTCTTC; cdr3_aa: CSVEDWAGRSHNEQFF
d_call: TRBD2; v_call: TRBV5-1; j_call: TRBJ2-7; clone_size: many; cdr3_nt: TGCGCCAGCAGCTTGGATAGCGGGAGTATTTACGAGCAGTACTTC; cdr3_aa: CASSLDSGSIYEQYF
d_call: NA; v_call: TRBV6-2/TRBV6-3; j_call: TRBJ2-7; clone_size: many; cdr3_nt: TGTGCCAGCAGTTACAGACCCTACGAGCAGTACTTC; cdr3_aa: CASSYRPYEQYF
d_call: TRBD1; v_call: TRBV7-9; j_call: TRBJ1-2; clone_size: many; cdr3_nt: TGTGCCAGCAGCTTAGCGGGGGCGGGGACAGGGATGTATGGCTACACCTTC; cdr3_aa: CASSLAGAGTGMYGYTF
d_call: TRBD1; v_call: TRBV6-2/TRBV6-3; j_call: TRBJ2-4; clone_size: NA; cdr3_nt: TGTGCCAGCAGGGACTCGGGACAGGGGTTCGGCAAAAACATTCAGTACTTC; cdr3_aa: CASRDSGQGFGKNIQYF
d_call: NA; v_call: TRBV28; j_call: TRBJ2-2; clone_size: many; cdr3_nt: TGTGCCAGCAGTTTATTGGCGGGATCGTACACCGGGGAGCTGTTTTTT; cdr3_aa: CASSLLAGSYTGELFF
d_call: TRBD2; v_call: TRBV6-4; j_call: TRBJ2-1; clone_size: many; cdr3_nt: TGTGCCAGCAGCATACTAGCGGGAGGGCCAAATGAGCAGTTCTTC; cdr3_aa: CASSILAGGPNEQFF
d_call: NA; v_call: TRBV6-2/TRBV6-3; j_call: TRBJ2-7; clone_size: few; cdr3_nt: TGTGCCAGCAGCCCGCTCGTTCACGAGCAGTACTTC; cdr3_aa: CASSPLVHEQYF
d_call: NA; v_call: TRBV7-6; j_call: TRBJ2-2; clone_size: NA; cdr3_nt: TGTGCCAGCAGCTTAGGACAGATGAACACCGGGGAGCTGTTTTTT; cdr3_aa: CASSLGQMNTGELFF
d_call: TRBD1; v_call: TRBV12-5; j_call: TRBJ1-1; clone_size: many; cdr3_nt: TGTGCTAGTGGTTTGGGCGAAACAGGGGATACTGAAGCTTTCTTT; cdr3_aa: CASGLGETGDTEAFF
d_call: TRBD2; v_call: TRBV4-1; j_call: TRBJ2-3; clone_size: many; cdr3_nt: TGCGCCAGCAGCTCGGGACTAGCGGGGCCTATAGCCCAGTATTTT; cdr3_aa: CASSSGLAGPIAQYF
d_call: TRBD1; v_call: TRBV28; j_call: TRBJ1-2; clone_size: NA; cdr3_nt: TGTGCCAGCAAGGGACAGGAAAACTATGGCTACACCTTC; cdr3_aa: CASKGQENYGYTF
d_call: NA; v_call: TRBV7-6; j_call: TRBJ1-5; clone_size: many; cdr3_nt: TGTGCCAGCAGCTTAGATGGACGGAGCAATCAGCCCCAGCATTTT; cdr3_aa: CASSLDGRSNQPQHF
d_call: TRBD2; v_call: TRBV9; j_call: TRBJ2-5; clone_size: many; cdr3_nt: TGTGCCAGCAGCGTTAGCGGGGGGGCCATGGAGACCCAGTACTTC; cdr3_aa: CASSVSGGAMETQYF
d_call: TRBD1; v_call: TRBV14; j_call: TRBJ1-4; clone_size: many; cdr3_nt: TGTGCCAATTGGGGACAGGAGGCATCAACTAATGAAAAACTGTTTTTT; cdr3_aa: CANWGQEASTNEKLFF
d_call: NA; v_call: TRBV11-2; j_call: TRBJ1-2; clone_size: many; cdr3_nt: TGTGCCAGCACCCCAAGATCAGGGAACTATGGCTACACCTTC; cdr3_aa: CASTPRSGNYGYTF
d_call: NA; v_call: TRBV11-2; j_call: TRBJ2-6; clone_size: many; cdr3_nt: TGTGCCAGCAGCTTAGAATACAGGACCAGCTCTGGGGCCAACGTCCTGACTTTC; cdr3_aa: CASSLEYRTSSGANVLTF
d_call: TRBD2; v_call: TRBV29-1; j_call: TRBJ2-7; clone_size: NA; cdr3_nt: TGCAGCATCCGGACTAGGTCCCACGAGCAGTACTTC; cdr3_aa: CSIRTRSHEQYF
d_call: NA; v_call: TRBV4-3; j_call: TRBJ2-2; clone_size: few; cdr3_nt: NA; cdr3_aa: CASSQGVAQRDGELFFF
d_call: TRBD1; v_call: TRBV14; j_call: TRBJ2-7; clone_size: many; cdr3_nt: TGTGCCAGCAGCCAAGCCGGGGGGACAGGGTCGCTCGAGCAGTACTTC; cdr3_aa: CASSQAGGTGSLEQYF